Below, 31 T cell receptor beta chains from the same sample are listed, as sequenced in a study of neurological immune-mediated disorders. Using its own MiXCR run on the 5' RACE reads, TCRdb lists one record per CDR3 protein. The table includes about 38,000 distinct CDR3 sequences, approximately 7.2% detected once. Sample: CD4+ T cells from blood. Receptors were obtained from a man over 45 in good health.

Ten or more counts support this clonotype. The chain employs TRBV24-1 and TRBJ1-1; D is possibly TRBD1 (6 bases). The germline V gene has CDR1 KGHDR and CDR2 SFDVKD. Trimming shortened V by 3 bases and J by 10 bases, and 11 bases separated the two germline ends. The CDR3 length is 12 residues. The CDR3 loop reads CATSDTTGRAFF. CDR3 nucleotide sequence: TGTGCCACCAGTGATACTACAGGGAGAGCTTTCTTT.

At least ten counts were recorded for this clonotype. The CDR3 nucleotides are TGCAGTGCTAGAGCGGGCGCGGGGGTTGAAAAACTGTTTTTT. It codes for CSARAGAGVEKLFF. V gene TRBV20-1 combines with J gene TRBJ1-4, with TRBD1 as a possible D gene (5 bases). V shed 1 base and J shed 7 bases, with 13 bases lying between them. This CDR3 comprises 14 residues. Germline V lookup: CDR1 DFQATT, CDR2 SNEGSKA (reference sequence).

This clonotype is termed large. The chain joins TRBV20-1 to TRBJ1-1, with 9 bases fitting TRBD1. The CDR3 length is 11 residues. Germline-derived CDR1 and CDR2 are DFQATT and SNEGSKA (reference sequence). V lost 5 bases, J lost 11 bases, and 6 bases stayed unmatched. The CDR3 loop is CSAQRDRDAFF. CDR3 in DNA: TGCAGTGCTCAACGGGACAGGGATGCTTTCTTT.

This clonotype was detected ten times or more. The chain couples TRBV27 to TRBJ2-7; the D gene is possibly TRBD1 (6 bases). V was trimmed by 8 bases and J by 3 bases, leaving 14 bases between them. Germline V gives CDR1 MNHEY, CDR2 SMNVEV (reference sequence). CDR3 length equals 13 residues. Here the CDR3 reads CASRRDTYYEQYF. CDR3 DNA: TGTGCCAGCCGCCGGGACACGTACTACGAGCAGTACTTC.

This clonotype has at least ten counts. This chain uses TRBV12-3 or TRBV12-4 with TRBJ2-3; 8 nucleotides line up with TRBD1. Germline trimming cut 3 bases from V and 6 bases from J; bases unmatched to any gene: 5. The CDR3 is 14 amino acids. The CDR3 here is CASSFGQGRDTQYF. The CDR3 DNA is TGTGCCAGCAGTTTTGGACAGGGACGGGATACGCAGTATTTT.

This clonotype was observed at least ten times. The chain couples TRBV5-1 to TRBJ2-3; 9 bases map to TRBD2. Per the germline V gene, CDR1 is SGHRS and CDR2 is YFSETQ. The CDR3 is made up of 16 amino acids. Losses at the gene ends were 4 bases for V and 4 bases for J; bases not matched to a gene: 10. The CDR3 here is CASSTSTSGRSDTQYF. The CDR3 DNA reads as TGCGCCAGCAGCACGTCGACTAGCGGTAGATCAGATACGCAGTATTTT.

This clonotype rates as medium-sized. The rearrangement links TRBV12-3 or TRBV12-4 to TRBJ2-2; no firm D call. V was clipped by 7 bases and J by 6 bases, with 9 bases between them. The CDR3 totals 12 residues. This chain's CDR3 is CASKRGPGELFF. In DNA form, the CDR3 reads TGTGCCAGCAAACGAGGTCCCGGGGAGCTGTTTTTT.

This clonotype was detected ten times or more. V is TRBV9 and J is TRBJ2-2, with a weak D call TRBD2 (5 bases). V gave up 0 bases and J gave up 4 bases, with 13 bases separating them. CDR1 SGDLS and CDR2 YYNGEE come from the germline V gene. The CDR3 is made up of 16 amino acids. Here the CDR3 reads CASSVDPGTGTGELFF. In DNA form, the CDR3 reads TGTGCCAGCAGCGTAGACCCGGGAACGGGCACCGGGGAGCTGTTTTTT.

This clonotype was seen ten or more times. The V call is TRBV18, the J call TRBJ2-7, with a weak D call TRBD1 (5 bases). Germline V gene sequence: CDR1 KGHSH, CDR2 LQKENI. V was clipped by 0 bases and J by 6 bases, with 15 bases between them. This CDR3 is 15 amino acids long. CDR3 loop: CASSPPRPGLGEQYF. The DNA for the CDR3 is TGTGCCAGCTCACCACCAAGGCCAGGGCTGGGCGAGCAGTACTTC.

This clonotype was seen many times. CDR3 nucleotides: TGTGCCAGCTCCCGAGGACTAGCAGAAGATACGCAGTATTTT. This translates into CASSRGLAEDTQYF. The rearrangement uses TRBV18 and TRBJ2-3; 8 bases line up with TRBD2. Germline-derived CDR1 and CDR2 are KGHSH and LQKENI. The CDR3 is 14 residues long. V lost 6 bases and J lost 5; bases outside the gene matches: 7.

The chain has TRBV5-4 and TRBJ1-2; 9 nucleotides align to TRBD1. Trimming cost V 0 bases and J 7 bases; bases outside gene matches: 10. There are 16 residues in the CDR3. The germline V gene has CDR1 SGHNT and CDR2 YYREEE (reference sequence). The DNA of the CDR3 is TGTGCCAGCAGCTTGGCGGGGACAGGGATGGGTCGTGGCTACACCTTC. Translated, it gives CASSLAGTGMGRGYTF.

This clonotype was recorded at least ten times. This rearrangement joins TRBV7-2 to TRBJ1-4; D is unresolved. The CDR3 length is 14 residues. Deletions cut 5 bases from V and 8 bases from J, with 15 bases between. Germline lookup yields CDR1 SGHTA and CDR2 FQGNSA. The CDR3: CASSLFGLGEKLFF. The DNA for the CDR3 is TGTGCCAGCAGCCTCTTTGGGCTGGGAGAAAAACTGTTTTTT.

A few counts support this clonotype. The V gene is TRBV7-2, the J gene TRBJ1-1; D gene unclear. The CDR3 has 13 residues. The V gene's germline CDR1 is SGHTA and CDR2 FQGNSA. Trimming removed 6 bases from V and 4 bases from J, with 12 bases in between. The CDR3 sequence is CASSPGRGTEAFF. In DNA form, the CDR3 reads TGTGCCAGCAGTCCTGGCCGAGGCACTGAAGCTTTCTTT.

The V gene is TRBV20-1, the J gene TRBJ2-7; 13 bases line up with TRBD2. The CDR3 sequence is 13 residues long. V gave up 6 bases and J gave up 4 bases; unmatched junction bases: 3. CDR1 is DFQATT, CDR2 SNEGSKA, per germline (reference sequence). CDR3 amino acids: CSAVTSGRYEQYF. The CDR3 nucleotides read TGCAGTGCCGTGACTAGCGGGAGGTACGAGCAGTACTTC.

This clonotype was seen many times. The chain couples TRBV29-1 to TRBJ2-1; D possibly matches TRBD1 or TRBD2 (5 bases each). The germline V gene encodes CDR1 SQVTM and CDR2 ANQGSEA. V dropped 6 bases and J dropped 0 bases, with 15 bases sitting between them. The CDR3 length is 15 residues. The CDR3 bases are TGCAGCGTCGTTTTCGGGACCAGCTCCTACAATGAGCAGTTCTTC. Amino acids: CSVVFGTSSYNEQFF.

This clonotype showed up many times. The rearrangement joins TRBV11-2 to TRBJ2-3, with 10 positions matching TRBD1. V shed 4 bases, J shed 0 bases, and the junction held 4 bases outside the gene matches. This CDR3 is built from 16 residues. Germline CDR1 SGHAT, CDR2 FQNNGV. The CDR3 here is CASSSRQGASTDTQYF. The DNA for the CDR3 is TGTGCCAGCAGCTCGAGACAGGGGGCAAGCACAGATACGCAGTATTTT. Drawing the rest from reference TRBV11-2 and TRBJ2-3, the complete variable domain is EAGVAQSPRYKIIEKRQSVAFWCNPISGHATLYWYQQILGQGPKLLIQFQNNGVVDDSQLPKDRFSAERLKGVDSTLKIQPAKLEDSAVYLCASSSRQGASTDTQYFGPGTRLTVL.

The table lists this clonotype with many counts. The chain joins TRBV5-1 to TRBJ1-4; a weak D match, TRBD1 (6 bases). The CDR3 consists of 14 residues. CDR1 is SGHRS and CDR2 is YFSETQ in the germline V gene. V gave up 4 bases and J gave up 4 bases, with 11 bases separating them. CDR3 region: CASSNDRFNEKLFF. The CDR3 DNA is TGCGCCAGCAGCAACGACAGGTTTAATGAAAAACTGTTTTTT.

The chain uses TRBV3-1 and TRBJ1-2; maybe TRBD1 (5 bases). V lost 1 base to trimming and J lost 5 bases, with 8 bases between them. The CDR3 totals 13 residues. The germline V gene encodes CDR1 LGHDT and CDR2 YNNKEL (reference sequence). In DNA, the CDR3 is TGTGCCAGCAGCCAAGGAGAGGGGTATGGCTACACCTTC. It yields the protein CASSQGEGYGYTF.

The V call is TRBV6-2 or TRBV6-3, the J call TRBJ2-1, with unresolved D. The CDR3 contains 17 residues. Germline V lookup: CDR1 MNHEY, CDR2 SVGEGT. Trimming shortened V by 4 bases and J by 0 bases, and 16 bases separated the two germline ends. The CDR3 loop reads CASSSLTRGSSYNEQFF. The CDR3, as DNA: TGTGCCAGCAGTTCCCTAACCCGAGGCAGCTCCTACAATGAGCAGTTCTTC.

This clonotype was counted many times. This chain connects TRBV5-5 to TRBJ2-3; 8 nucleotides line up with TRBD1. Germline-derived CDR1 and CDR2 are SGHKS and YYEKEE (reference sequence). The V gene end was trimmed by 4 bases and the J gene end by 4 bases; junction bases not matched to a gene: 11. The CDR3 contains 16 residues. CDR3 nucleotide sequence: TGTGCCAGCAGCCCCATGAGGTACAGGGGGTCAGATACGCAGTATTTT. The encoded protein is CASSPMRYRGSDTQYF.

In its sample, this clonotype was seen many times. The chain is built from TRBV12-3 or TRBV12-4 and TRBJ1-4; 8 bases line up with TRBD1. This CDR3 is built from 14 residues. V lost 5 bases and J lost 8; bases outside the gene matches: 7. The CDR3 here is CASSGTGGGEKLFF. CDR3 DNA: TGTGCCAGCAGTGGAACAGGGGGAGGCGAAAAACTGTTTTTT.

This clonotype has a count of ten or more. The gene calls are TRBV7-2 and TRBJ2-5; tentative D call: TRBD1 (6 bases). CDR1 is SGHTA and CDR2 is FQGNSA in the germline V gene. This CDR3 is built from 14 residues. V was trimmed by 2 bases and J by 10 bases, leaving 17 bases between them. Written as DNA, the CDR3 is TGTGCCAGCAGCTTAACACCGATACAAGGGGGCCAGTACTTC. This translates into CASSLTPIQGGQYF. Drawing the rest from reference TRBV7-2 and TRBJ2-5, the complete variable domain is GAGVSQSPSNKVTEKGKDVELRCDPISGHTALYWYRQSLGQGLEFLIYFQGNSAPDKSGLPSDRFSAERTGGSVSTLTIQRTQQEDSAVYLCASSLTPIQGGQYFGPGTRLLVL.

Relative to its sample, this clonotype is medium-sized. The rearrangement links TRBV20-1 to TRBJ2-7; 12 bases match TRBD2. The ends lost 4 bases at V and 6 bases at J; junction bases unmatched: 7. The CDR3 has 14 amino acids. Per the germline V gene, CDR1 is DFQATT and CDR2 is SNEGSKA (reference sequence). This CDR3 reads CSAMTSGRRGEQYF. CDR3 sequence (DNA): TGCAGTGCTATGACTAGCGGGAGACGGGGCGAGCAGTACTTC.

In this sample, this clonotype turned up a few times. The chain carries TRBV10-3 and TRBJ2-2; 8 bases fit TRBD1. In germline, CDR1 is ENHRY, CDR2 SYGVKD. The length of the CDR3 is 16 residues. The J segment lost 4 bases and the V segment lost 3 bases, leaving 7 bases of the junction unmatched. The CDR3: CAISESGTGVTGELFF. CDR3 nucleotide sequence: TGTGCCATCAGTGAATCCGGGACAGGAGTCACCGGGGAGCTGTTTTTT.

This clonotype was counted ten times or more. The chain employs TRBV20-1 and TRBJ1-1, with D hard to call. CDR3 length: 12 residues. V was pared by 4 bases and J by 4 bases, with 10 bases between. CDR1 is DFQATT and CDR2 is SNEGSKA in the germline V gene (reference sequence). The CDR3 protein is CSAIDGGTEAFF. The CDR3 nucleotides read TGCAGTGCTATCGACGGAGGCACTGAAGCTTTCTTT.

J is TRBJ2-1 and V is TRBV19, with TRBD2 matching 7 bases. Germline CDR1 LNHDA, CDR2 SQIVND (reference sequence). The CDR3 totals 13 residues. V gave up 3 bases and J gave up 6 bases; unmatched junction bases: 2. In DNA form, the CDR3 reads TGTGCCAGTAGTATCGGGAGGCCCAATGAGCAGTTCTTC. Protein product: CASSIGRPNEQFF.

The sample holds one count of this clonotype. This sequence joins TRBV11-2 and TRBJ2-5; 9 bases match TRBD2. The V and J ends lost 0 bases and 4 bases, in that order; junction bases with no gene match: 6. CDR1 is SGHAT, CDR2 FQNNGV, per germline. The CDR3 runs 16 residues. This CDR3 reads CASSLDGSGRRETQYF. In DNA form, the CDR3 reads TGTGCCAGCAGCTTAGACGGTAGCGGGAGAAGAGAGACCCAGTACTTC.

This clonotype was detected ten times or more. The rearrangement uses TRBV7-9 and TRBJ2-1; TRBD2 agrees at 11 bases. Per germline, CDR1 SEHNR and CDR2 FQNEAQ (reference sequence). V shed 4 bases, J shed 7 bases, and the junction held 6 bases outside the gene matches. The CDR3 runs 15 residues. The CDR3 sequence: CASSSIAGGPNEQFF. The CDR3, as DNA: TGTGCCAGCAGCTCCATAGCGGGAGGGCCTAATGAGCAGTTCTTC. The complete variable domain, with remaining parts taken from reference TRBV7-9 and TRBJ2-1, reads DTGVSQNPRHKITKRGQNVTFRCDPISEHNRLYWYRQTLGQGPEFLTYFQNEAQLEKSRLLSDRFSAERPKGSFSTLEIQRTEQGDSAMYLCASSSIAGGPNEQFFGPGTRLTVL.

This clonotype was recorded at least ten times. The chain couples TRBV7-2 to TRBJ1-5; 9 bases are a match to TRBD1. Germline CDR1 SGHTA, CDR2 FQGNSA. There are 15 residues in the CDR3. V shed 7 bases, J shed 6 bases, and the junction held 10 bases outside the gene matches. The CDR3 loop is CASTRDRGAFQPQHF. DNA for the CDR3: TGTGCCAGCACTCGTGACAGGGGGGCCTTTCAGCCCCAGCATTTT.

This clonotype was recorded many times. This CDR3 is CASSPDSNTEAFF. The CDR3 bases are TGTGCCAGCAGCCCCGACTCGAACACTGAAGCTTTCTTT. The J gene is TRBJ1-1, the V gene TRBV3-1; D gene unclear. Germline CDR1 reads LGHDT; CDR2 reads YNNKEL (reference sequence). This CDR3 is 13 amino acids long. Trimming removed 4 bases from V and 1 base from J, with 7 bases in between.

This clonotype has a count of ten or more. This chain uses TRBV7-2 with TRBJ2-7; 7 bases match TRBD2. V was pared by 2 bases and J by 2 bases, with 3 bases of the junction left unmatched. CDR3 length equals 14 residues. The germline CDR1 and CDR2 sequences are SGHTA and FQGNSA. The CDR3: CASSLRTRTYEQYF. CDR3 DNA sequence: TGTGCCAGCAGCTTAAGGACTAGGACCTACGAGCAGTACTTC.